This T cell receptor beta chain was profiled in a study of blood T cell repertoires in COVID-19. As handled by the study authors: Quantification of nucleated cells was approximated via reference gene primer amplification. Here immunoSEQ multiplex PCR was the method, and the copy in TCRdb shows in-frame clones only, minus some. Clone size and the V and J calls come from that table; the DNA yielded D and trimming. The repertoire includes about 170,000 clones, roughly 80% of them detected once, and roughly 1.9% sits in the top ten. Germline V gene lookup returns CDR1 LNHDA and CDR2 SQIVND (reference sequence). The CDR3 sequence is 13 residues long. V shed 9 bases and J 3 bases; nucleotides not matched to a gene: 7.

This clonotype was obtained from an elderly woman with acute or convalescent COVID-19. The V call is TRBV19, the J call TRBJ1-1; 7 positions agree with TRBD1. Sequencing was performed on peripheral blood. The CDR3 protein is CASRYTGDTEAFF. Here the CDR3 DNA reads TGTGCCAGCAGATACACAGGGGACACTGAAGCTTTCTTT.